This TCR beta chain was captured in a study of T cells after yellow fever vaccination. General study points: Researchers cautioned that FACS-sorted repertoires could harbor abundant clonotypes contaminating from the bulk population. Post-booster repertoires contained most primary-vaccination clones again (about 95% CD4, about 90% CD8).

TCRdb itself ran the 5' RACE reads through MiXCR, one entry per CDR3 protein. The table records under 55,000 distinct CDR3 sequences, 6% to 7% of them present only once. Trimming took 3 bases from V and 5 from J; bases not matched to a gene: 6. The CDR3 has 14 amino acids. From germline, CDR1 is SGHAT and CDR2 FQNNGV. This clonotype has a count of ten or more. Sequencing was performed on CD8+ T cells not binding an NS4B(214-222) dextramer, sorted from PBMCs, taken 45 days after the yellow fever booster vaccination. The J gene is TRBJ2-7, the V gene TRBV11-2; TRBD2 matches at 8 bases. The TCR was taken from a man aged 25-40 years who received the YFV17D yellow fever vaccine. CDR3 sequence reads: CASSLSGSLDEQYF. DNA of the CDR3: TGTGCCAGCAGCTTGAGCGGGAGCCTCGACGAGCAGTACTTC.